This T cell receptor (beta chain) derives from a study of T cell clonotyping in hematopoietic cell transplantation. Looked up from germline, CDR1 is ENHRY and CDR2 is SYGVKD. J gave up 0 bases and V 9 bases, and 8 bases lay outside the gene matches. The CDR3 is 14 residues long. Repertoires were generated with immunoSEQ multiplex PCR, while TCRdb's copy carries only in-frame clones and drops some. The sample consists of about 44,000 clones, roughly 92% of them appearing once. The receptor was isolated from a woman between 50 and 59 years old in good health. Some clones in this sample may be carry-over from other donors' samples. The rearrangement joins TRBV10-3 to TRBJ2-7; 7 bases match TRBD1. Input material: peripheral blood mononuclear cells. The CDR3: CAIRPGTDSYEQYF. The CDR3, as DNA: TGTGCCATTAGACCCGGGACAGACTCCTACGAGCAGTACTTC.